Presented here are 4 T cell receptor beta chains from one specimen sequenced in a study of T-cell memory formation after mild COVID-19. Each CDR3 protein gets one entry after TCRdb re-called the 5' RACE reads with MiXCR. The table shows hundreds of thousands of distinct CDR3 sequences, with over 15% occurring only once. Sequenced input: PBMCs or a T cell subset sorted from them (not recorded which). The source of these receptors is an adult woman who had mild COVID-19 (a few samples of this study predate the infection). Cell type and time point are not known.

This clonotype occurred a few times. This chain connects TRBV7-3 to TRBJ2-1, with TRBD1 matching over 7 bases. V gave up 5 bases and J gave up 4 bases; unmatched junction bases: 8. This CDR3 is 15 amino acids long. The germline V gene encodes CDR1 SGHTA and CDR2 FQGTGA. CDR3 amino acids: CASSRRQGSYNEQFF. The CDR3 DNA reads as TGTGCCAGCAGCCGAAGACAGGGTTCGTACAATGAGCAGTTCTTC.

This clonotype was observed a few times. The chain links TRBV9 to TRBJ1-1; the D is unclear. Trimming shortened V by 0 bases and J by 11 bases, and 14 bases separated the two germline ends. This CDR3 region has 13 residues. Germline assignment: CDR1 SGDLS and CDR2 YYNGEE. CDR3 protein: CASSVATGSRAFF. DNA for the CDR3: TGTGCCAGCAGCGTAGCGACGGGTTCGCGGGCTTTCTTT.

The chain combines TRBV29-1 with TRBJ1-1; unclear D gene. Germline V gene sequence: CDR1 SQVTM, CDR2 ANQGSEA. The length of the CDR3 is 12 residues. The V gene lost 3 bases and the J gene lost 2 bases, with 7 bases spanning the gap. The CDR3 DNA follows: TGCAGCGTTGATTGGATTAACACTGAAGCTTTCTTT. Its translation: CSVDWINTEAFF.

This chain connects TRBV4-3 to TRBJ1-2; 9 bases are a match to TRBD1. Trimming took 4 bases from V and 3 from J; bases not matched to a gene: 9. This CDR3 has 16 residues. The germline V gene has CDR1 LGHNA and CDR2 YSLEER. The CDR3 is CASSPADRGDYYGYTF. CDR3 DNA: TGCGCCAGCAGCCCTGCCGACAGGGGGGACTACTATGGCTACACCTTC.